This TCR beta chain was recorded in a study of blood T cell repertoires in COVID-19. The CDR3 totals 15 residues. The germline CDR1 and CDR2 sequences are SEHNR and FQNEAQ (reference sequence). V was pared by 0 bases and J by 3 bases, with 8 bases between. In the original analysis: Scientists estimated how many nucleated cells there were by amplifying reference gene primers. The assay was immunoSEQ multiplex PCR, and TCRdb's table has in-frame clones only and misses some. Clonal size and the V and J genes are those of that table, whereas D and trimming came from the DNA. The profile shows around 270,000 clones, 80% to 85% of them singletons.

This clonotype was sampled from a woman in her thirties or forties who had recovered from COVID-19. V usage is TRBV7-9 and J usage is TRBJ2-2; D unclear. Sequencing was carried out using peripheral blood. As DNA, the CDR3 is TGTGCCAGCAGCTTAGCGGGCAGCTACACCGGGGAGCTGTTTTTT. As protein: CASSLAGSYTGELFF.